Sequencing of this T cell receptor (beta chain) was carried out in a study of T cell changes during pregnancy in multiple sclerosis (dated by TCRdb to the late 2010s). Broadly, across the study: The study looked at changes in the T cell repertoire across pregnancy in women with multiple sclerosis.

The library was made by the immunoSEQ multiplex PCR assay. The table was pulled from immuneACCESS by TCRdb, which kept in-frame rearrangements only. Such tables lose some clones; where checked, under half of the loss comes from unresolved V genes, and the rest has no known cause. This sample gives some 56,000 clones in total; about 93% of them show up just once. Clones ranked in the top ten supply less than 3.5% of the sample. Details on this clone: No antigen is known for it. No much larger clone exists at a distance of one base, and base qualities are not known.

This TCR was sampled from a female donor in good health, enrolled as a control in a pregnancy study. The sample was peripheral blood, taken in the third trimester of pregnancy.

The CDR3 sequence is CASSPPNGGNNQPQHF. In nucleotides, the sequence is TGTGCCAGCTCACCACCTAACGGCGGGAACAATCAGCCCCAGCATTTT. The V and J segments used are TRBV18 and TRBJ1-5; the D gene is unclear. Counted from cysteine to phenylalanine, this CDR3 has 16 amino acids. The CDR3 DNA has 48 bases and is translated from base 1. CDR1 is given as KGHSH and CDR2 as LQKENI, both from the germline V gene. V is reduced by 0 bases and J by 3 bases, leaving a spacing of 12 bases between them.